This T cell receptor (beta chain) was recorded in a study of blood T cell repertoires in COVID-19. Study-wide background: Acute and convalescent COVID-19 samples came from the United States, Italy and Spain. PBMCs, B-cell-depleted T cells, or T cells provided the cDNA or gDNA that made up the material.

The CDR3 covers 15 residues. Trimming left V 3 bases short and J 5 bases short, with 11 bases between. Germline CDR1 and CDR2: MDHEN and SYDVKM. In the authors' methods: For nucleated cells, counts were estimated from reference gene primer amplification. The repertoire was sequenced with immunoSEQ multiplex PCR; TCRdb's copy has only in-frame clones and lacks some. D and trimming come from the DNA, and the V and J calls and clone size come from that table. Here the sample spans approximately 54,000 clones, roughly 80% being singletons. The sample taken for sequencing was peripheral blood. V usage is TRBV28 and J usage is TRBJ1-6; no clear D gene. The TCR was taken from an older woman with acute or convalescent COVID-19. The DNA of the CDR3 is TGTGCCAGCAGTTTGTCGGGGTTTGATAATTCACCCCTCCACTTT. Amino acids: CASSLSGFDNSPLHF.